A single sample is the source of the 17 T cell receptor beta chains below, sequenced in a study of patients and donors after allogeneic stem cell transplantation. TCRdb reanalysed the RT-PCR reads using MiXCR and keeps one entry per CDR3 protein. The repertoire has over 130,000 distinct CDR3 sequences, about a third of them found once; the top ten carry 50% to 65%. Input material: blood, either unsorted or a sorted T cell fraction (not recorded which). All receptors come from a human donor who was either an allogeneic HSCT recipient or a stem cell or donor lymphocyte infusion donor (not recorded which). It is not recorded whose cells these are; they may come from a transplant donor.

Only a few counts were recorded for this clonotype. The chain couples TRBV5-1 to TRBJ1-1, with D possibly TRBD1 on 5 matching bases. The V gene lost 0 bases and the J gene lost 1 base, with 7 bases spanning the gap. Germline values: CDR1 SGHRS, CDR2 YFSETQ. The CDR3 extends over 14 amino acids. The CDR3 loop reads CASSLEGRNTEAFF. The CDR3 bases are TGCGCCAGCAGCTTGGAGGGGAGGAACACTGAAGCTTTCTTT.

The chain has TRBV4-3 and TRBJ1-1, with D perhaps matching TRBD1 (6 bases). The CDR3 sequence is 15 residues long. V gave up 4 bases and J gave up 2 bases, with 14 bases separating them. Germline V gene data show CDR1 as LGHNA and CDR2 as YSLEER. The CDR3 DNA reads TGCGCCAGCAGCCGATCAGGGGAGGGAAACACTGAAGCTTTCTTT. It encodes CASSRSGEGNTEAFF.

The chain has TRBV29-1 and TRBJ1-2; 10 positions match TRBD1. Germline V lookup: CDR1 SQVTM, CDR2 ANQGSEA. The trim removed 6 bases at V and 3 bases at J, leaving 7 bases unmatched. This CDR3 has 14 amino acids. The DNA of the CDR3 is TGCAGCGTGTTAGACAGGGGGCAGGACTATGGCTACACCTTC. It translates to CSVLDRGQDYGYTF.

This chain connects TRBV12-3 or TRBV12-4 to TRBJ1-1, with D hard to call. Trimming cost V 2 bases and J 1 base, with 8 bases left between them. The CDR3 is made up of 14 amino acids. The CDR3 region is CASSLPRENTEAFF. Written as DNA, the CDR3 is TGTGCCAGCAGTTTACCCCGGGAGAACACTGAAGCTTTCTTT.

This clonotype has only a few counts. The chain combines TRBV12-3 or TRBV12-4 with TRBJ2-7, with unresolved D. V gave up 0 bases and J gave up 3 bases, with 3 bases separating them. This CDR3 is built from 12 residues. DNA of the CDR3: TGTGCCAGCAGTTTAGCGGGCTACGAGCAGTACTTC. Translated, it gives CASSLAGYEQYF.

This clonotype came up once. This chain uses TRBV7-2 with TRBJ2-3; D call uncertain. Germline CDR1 reads SGHTA; CDR2 reads FQGNSA. V lost 2 bases to trimming and J lost 6 bases, with 12 bases between them. There are 14 residues in the CDR3. CDR3 nucleotide sequence: TGTGCCAGCAGCTTACTAGGCCGCTACGATACGCAGTATTTT. Protein sequence: CASSLLGRYDTQYF.

This clonotype occurred many times. The rearrangement uses TRBV3-1 and TRBJ1-1; weak D call: TRBD1 (5 bases). The CDR3 spans 16 residues. V was clipped by 3 bases and J by 3 bases, with 17 bases between them. The V gene's germline CDR1 is LGHDT and CDR2 YNNKEL (reference sequence). CDR3 DNA: TGTGCCAGCAGCCACCAGGGAGGGAGGGCCTACACTGAAGCTTTCTTT. It translates to CASSHQGGRAYTEAFF. Drawing the rest from reference TRBV3-1 and TRBJ1-1, the complete variable domain is DTAVSQTPKYLVTQMGNDKSIKCEQNLGHDTMYWYKQDSKKFLKIMFSYNNKELIINETVPNRFSPKSPDKAHLNLHINSLELGDSAVYFCASSHQGGRAYTEAFFGQGTRLTVV.

The CDR3 DNA is TGTGCCAGCAGGGGGACACCCGGTCCCAATCAGCCCCAGCATTTT. Its translation: CASRGTPGPNQPQHF. This chain uses TRBV12-3 or TRBV12-4 with TRBJ1-5; TRBD1 might be the D (6 bases). The CDR3 has 15 residues. Trimming cost V 6 bases and J 3 bases, with 15 bases left between them.

The chain is built from TRBV20-1 and TRBJ1-1; D gene unclear. Trimming took off 2 bases at V and 1 base at J, with 11 bases between the two ends. The CDR3 length is 14 residues. The germline CDR1 and CDR2 sequences are DFQATT and SNEGSKA (reference sequence). DNA for the CDR3: TGCAGTGCTAGAAAGTGGGAGCAGAACACTGAAGCTTTCTTT. This codes for CSARKWEQNTEAFF.

This chain's CDR3 is CASSQDGGRTGHSPLHF. The CDR3 region has the DNA TGTGCCAGCAGCCAAGATGGGGGAAGGACAGGGCATTCACCCCTCCACTTT. This chain links TRBV4-2 with TRBJ1-6; TRBD1 aligns across 8 bases. V trimming: 0 bases; J trimming: 8 bases; junction bases outside the gene matches: 9. The CDR3 runs 17 residues. The germline CDR1 and CDR2 sequences are LGHNA and YNFKEQ.

V and J are TRBV11-2 and TRBJ2-5; D ambiguous. The germline gives CDR1 SGHAT, CDR2 FQNNGV. V was cut by 1 base and J by 1 base, with 4 bases left in between. There are 13 residues in the CDR3. Here the CDR3 reads CASSLGAQETQYF. The CDR3 region has the DNA TGTGCCAGCAGCTTAGGAGCCCAAGAGACCCAGTACTTC.

This clonotype occurred a few times. The rearrangement joins TRBV2 to TRBJ1-2, with D possibly matching TRBD1 (5 bases). V shed 3 bases and J shed 4 bases, with 9 bases lying between them. This CDR3 has 13 residues. Per germline, CDR1 SNHLY and CDR2 FYNNEI. CDR3 in DNA: TGTGCCAGCAGTGACAGGGTCGGCTATGGCTACACCTTC. Amino acids: CASSDRVGYGYTF.

CDR3 in DNA: TGTGCCAGCAGTTTATATGTCGGGGAGCTGTTTTTT. Residues: CASSLYVGELFF. The chain is built from TRBV12-3 or TRBV12-4 and TRBJ2-2; D ambiguous. V was trimmed by 2 bases and J by 7 bases, leaving 5 bases between them. The CDR3 has 12 residues.

This chain connects TRBV7-9 to TRBJ1-1; D is ambiguous. This CDR3 has 15 residues. Per the germline V gene, CDR1 is SEHNR and CDR2 is FQNEAQ (reference sequence). The germline V and J ends were trimmed by 3 bases and 5 bases, with 16 bases remaining between them. Here the CDR3 DNA reads TGTGCCAGCAGCTTTGACCTACACCGATCTACTGAAGCTTTCTTT. It encodes CASSFDLHRSTEAFF.

The chain joins TRBV2 to TRBJ2-2; TRBD2 matches at 13 bases. The CDR3 consists of 16 residues. Trimming cost V 5 bases and J 3 bases; bases outside gene matches: 3. Germline V gene data show CDR1 as SNHLY and CDR2 as FYNNEI. The CDR3 spells CASSRTSGGHTGELFF. As DNA, the CDR3 is TGTGCCAGCAGTCGGACTAGCGGGGGACACACCGGGGAGCTGTTTTTT.

The chain is built from TRBV20-1 and TRBJ1-1; no reliable D call. Germline V gene data show CDR1 as DFQATT and CDR2 as SNEGSKA (reference sequence). The CDR3 extends over 13 amino acids. V lost 4 bases to trimming and J lost 2 bases, with 11 bases between them. The CDR3 sequence is CSATGRGNTEAFF. CDR3 DNA: TGCAGTGCTACAGGCCGGGGTAACACTGAAGCTTTCTTT.

This chain connects TRBV3-1 to TRBJ1-1; a possible D gene is TRBD1 (5 bases). Trimming removed 2 bases from V and 6 bases from J, with 22 bases in between. The CDR3 runs 17 residues. The germline V gene encodes CDR1 LGHDT and CDR2 YNNKEL (reference sequence). CDR3 bases: TGTGCCAGCAGCCAAACGCGGGACGGACAAAGGTACGCTGAAGCTTTCTTT. Protein product: CASSQTRDGQRYAEAFF.